These T cell receptor beta chains were read from a single sample in a study of blood T cells in healthy people across ages. MiXCR, run by TCRdb on the 5' RACE reads, gives a single entry per CDR3 protein. The data show fewer than 1,000,000 distinct CDR3 sequences, 44% seen once. Sequencing was done on a sample of blood. The receptor set was obtained from a man aged 60 to 75 in good health. Each CDR3 is given with its conserved first and last residue. A D gene is named only where the DNA matches it firmly. A clone size is listed for some rows: how often the clone was seen (once, few, many), or a class if it is expanded.

d_call	v_call	clone_size	j_call	cdr3_aa	cdr3_nt
NA	TRBV28	few	TRBJ2-1	CASSLGRFRNEQFF	TGTGCCAGCAGTTTAGGGCGCTTCCGGAATGAGCAGTTCTTC
TRBD1	TRBV5-1	few	TRBJ2-7	CASSLGNPGGSYEQYF	TGCGCCAGCAGCTTGGGGAACCCAGGGGGTTCCTACGAGCAGTACTTC
TRBD2	TRBV7-9	NA	TRBJ2-1	CASNLRMAGGPNEQFF	TGTGCCAGCAACCTTAGAATGGCGGGGGGGCCCAATGAGCAGTTCTTC
NA	TRBV7-8	NA	TRBJ2-3	CASSPYRRGADTQYF	TGTGCCAGCAGCCCATATAGGAGAGGGGCAGATACGCAGTATTTT
NA	TRBV7-2	few	TRBJ2-3	CASSSGDSGDTQYF	TGTGCCAGCAGCTCCGGGGATTCAGGAGATACGCAGTATTTT
NA	TRBV6-2/TRBV6-3	few	TRBJ1-2	CASRQYGYTF	TGTGCCAGCAGGCAATATGGCTACACCTTC
NA	TRBV12-3/TRBV12-4	many	TRBJ1-2	CASSPTRNYGYTF	TGTGCCAGCAGTCCCACAAGAAACTATGGCTACACCTTC
NA	TRBV4-1	few	TRBJ1-2	CASSQDESWTFYGYTF	TGCGCCAGCAGCCAAGATGAGTCTTGGACATTCTATGGCTACACCTTC
TRBD2	TRBV2	NA	TRBJ2-5	CASREAGGGETQYF	TGTGCCAGCAGGGAGGCGGGAGGCGGAGAGACCCAGTACTTC
TRBD1	TRBV7-2	NA	TRBJ2-1	CASSSSGGYAYNEQFF	TGTGCCAGCAGCTCTTCAGGGGGCTATGCTTACAATGAGCAGTTCTTC
TRBD2	TRBV20-1	many	TRBJ2-7	CSALGLAGTYEQYF	TGCAGTGCTTTGGGACTAGCGGGGACCTACGAGCAGTACTTC
NA	TRBV4-1	NA	TRBJ2-5	CASRDPGINEQYF	TGCGCCAGCCGAGACCCAGGTATCAATGAGCAGTACTTC
NA	TRBV2	NA	TRBJ1-1	CASSDVRATNTEAFF	TGTGCCAGCAGTGATGTTCGGGCCACGAACACTGAAGCTTTCTTT